This TCR beta chain was identified in a study of blood T cell repertoires in COVID-19. TCRdb's table, derived via immunoSEQ multiplex PCR, lists solely in-frame clones and lacks some. The sample lists about 230,000 clones, under 90% occurring once. This clone was observed once. Assignments of participants to cohorts depended upon their own reported clinical history. The sample consisted of PBMCs or T cells enriched from blood (not recorded which). The sequence was collected from a woman in her twenties or thirties with acute COVID-19.

CDR3 in amino acids: CASSSQGAGYEQYF. The CDR3 nucleotides are TGCGCCAGCAGCTCGCAGGGGGCTGGGTACGAGCAGTACTTC. V is TRBV5-1 and J is TRBJ2-7; 8 bases line up with TRBD1. Per the germline V gene, CDR1 is SGHRS and CDR2 is YFSETQ. This CDR3 is built from 14 residues. J lost 4 bases, V lost 3 bases, and 6 bases had no gene match. The whole variable domain, remainder taken from reference TRBV5-1 and TRBJ2-7, is KAGVTQTPRYLIKTRGQQVTLSCSPISGHRSVSWYQQTPGQGLQFLFEYFSETQRNKGNFPGRFSGRQFSNSRSEMNVSTLELGDSALYLCASSSQGAGYEQYFGPGTRLTVT.